The rows below give T cell receptor beta chains drawn from one sample of a study of radiation and T cells in renal cell carcinoma. Libraries were prepared by immunoSEQ multiplex PCR; TCRdb keeps only in-frame clonotypes and omits some of them. The table shows more than 60,000 clones, with around four fifths occurring only once. The sample was blood, taken from a patient whose treatment included radiotherapy and nephrectomy. The receptor set was obtained from a woman aged 55-69 years with renal cell carcinoma. Each CDR3 is given with its conserved first and last residue. D genes are given only for firm matches. The size field is filled for only some rows; it gives once, few, many or a size class.

V: TRBV4-3; size: .; J: TRBJ1-6; D: .; DNA: TGCGCCAGCAGCCAAGTGCCGGGGGGCCAAGATTATTCACCCCTCCACTTT; CDR3: CASSQVPGGQDYSPLHF
V: TRBV18; size: .; J: TRBJ2-5; D: .; DNA: TGTGCCAGCTCACGCAACCCCGGTTCAGGGCGGGAGACCCAGTACTTC; CDR3: CASSRNPGSGRETQYF
V: TRBV28; size: .; J: TRBJ2-2; D: TRBD1; DNA: TGTGCCAGCACTAGGCCAGGGGGCACCGGGGAGCTGTTTTTT; CDR3: CASTRPGGTGELFF
V: TRBV19; size: .; J: TRBJ1-3; D: .; DNA: TGTGCCAGTAGTATACTCAACTCTGGAAACACCATATATTTT; CDR3: CASSILNSGNTIYF
V: TRBV7-6; size: .; J: TRBJ1-6; D: .; DNA: TGTGCCAGCAGCGCCCTCCCACAGCGGGGTTCACCCCTCCACTTT; CDR3: CASSALPQRGSPLHF
V: TRBV6-6; size: few; J: TRBJ1-1; D: .; DNA: TGTGCCAGCCGTGGGGGGGCCACTGAAGCTTTCTTT; CDR3: CASRGGATEAFF
V: TRBV4-1; size: .; J: TRBJ2-5; D: .; DNA: TGCGCCAGCAGCCACGCCGTCATGGAGACCCAGTACTTC; CDR3: CASSHAVMETQYF
V: TRBV6-6; size: .; J: TRBJ1-3; D: .; DNA: TGTGCCAGCAGTTACTCGAGCCAGGGAAACACCATATATTTT; CDR3: CASSYSSQGNTIYF
V: TRBV5-1; size: .; J: TRBJ2-1; D: .; DNA: TGCGCCAGCAGGGGTGGTGGGCAGCCGGCCTACAATGAGCAGTTCTTC; CDR3: CASRGGGQPAYNEQFF
V: TRBV4-2; size: .; J: TRBJ2-3; D: TRBD2; DNA: TGTGCCAGCAGCCAAGGCCCGGGGGGACTTACAGATACGCAGTATTTT; CDR3: CASSQGPGGLTDTQYF
V: TRBV7-8; size: .; J: TRBJ2-5; D: .; DNA: TGTGCCCGCTTACGGGGTACGAAGACCCAGTACTTC; CDR3: CARLRGTKTQYF
V: TRBV19; size: .; J: TRBJ2-6; D: .; DNA: TGTGCCAGTAGTATTTCTGGATCTGGGGCCAACGTCCTGACTTTC; CDR3: CASSISGSGANVLTF
V: TRBV29-1; size: .; J: TRBJ2-7; D: .; DNA: TGCAGCGTTGTAACGGGTCTTACCTACGAGCAGTACTTC; CDR3: CSVVTGLTYEQYF
V: TRBV9; size: .; J: TRBJ1-4; D: .; DNA: TGTGCCAGCAGCGTAGGTAACGGGAATATTGAAAAACTGTTTTTT; CDR3: CASSVGNGNIEKLFF
V: TRBV28; size: .; J: TRBJ1-4; D: .; DNA: TGTGCCAGCAGGGGGGGCAATGAAAAACTGTTTTTT; CDR3: CASRGGNEKLFF
V: TRBV7-9; size: few; J: TRBJ1-1; D: TRBD1; DNA: TGTGCCAGCAGCTCTACAGGGGACGCTTTCTTT; CDR3: CASSSTGDAFF
V: TRBV7-7; size: .; J: TRBJ2-5; D: .; DNA: TGTGCTAGCAGCTTGAGTCAAGTTGAAGAGACCCAGTACTTC; CDR3: CASSLSQVEETQYF
V: TRBV29-1; size: .; J: TRBJ2-3; D: TRBD1; DNA: TGCAGCGTTGGGACAGGGGGCCCAGATACGCAGTATTTT; CDR3: CSVGTGGPDTQYF
V: TRBV14; size: .; J: TRBJ1-1; D: .; DNA: TGTGCCAGCAGCCAAGAACTCCCGAGTGTAGCTTTCTTT; CDR3: CASSQELPSVAFF
V: TRBV11-3; size: .; J: TRBJ2-1; D: TRBD2; DNA: TGTGCCAGCAGCCCGGGGGGGCCACTCAATGAGCAGTTCTTC; CDR3: CASSPGGPLNEQFF
V: TRBV10-3; size: once; J: TRBJ2-3; D: .; DNA: TGTGCCATCAGTGAAGCGGGTAGCACAGATACGCAGTATTTT; CDR3: CAISEAGSTDTQYF
V: TRBV6-5; size: .; J: TRBJ2-5; D: .; DNA: TGTGCCAGCACTCCGCCCGGTCGGGGCCCGGAGCAGTACTTC; CDR3: CASTPPGRGPEQYF
V: TRBV6-1; size: .; J: TRBJ2-2; D: .; DNA: TGTGCCAGCAGGTCAGCAGGGAACACCGGGGAGCTGTTTTTT; CDR3: CASRSAGNTGELFF
V: TRBV27; size: .; J: TRBJ2-2; D: .; DNA: TGTGCCAGCAGCCCGACCGGGACGGTGAACACCGGGGAGCTGTTTTTT; CDR3: CASSPTGTVNTGELFF
V: TRBV28; size: few; J: TRBJ1-5; D: TRBD1; DNA: TGTGCCAGCAGTTTAGGGACAGGGGGAGTCTATAGCAATCAGCCCCAGCATTTT; CDR3: CASSLGTGGVYSNQPQHF
V: TRBV29-1; size: few; J: TRBJ2-3; D: .; DNA: TGCAGCGCCGTCGGGACGGATAGCACAGATACGCAGTATTTT; CDR3: CSAVGTDSTDTQYF
V: TRBV15; size: .; J: TRBJ1-4; D: .; DNA: TGTGCCACCAGCAGAGCCTCAGAAAAACTGTTTTTT; CDR3: CATSRASEKLFF
V: TRBV12-5; size: .; J: TRBJ2-7; D: TRBD2; DNA: TGTGCTAGTGAGGGTCATGAGCGGGGACCCTACGAGCAGTACTTC; CDR3: CASEGHERGPYEQYF
V: TRBV2; size: .; J: TRBJ2-2; D: .; DNA: TGTGCCAGCAGTTTACGCGGGCGGGCGGACACCGGGGAGCTGTTTTTT; CDR3: CASSLRGRADTGELFF
V: TRBV4-2; size: .; J: TRBJ1-1; D: .; DNA: TGTGCCAGCAGCCAAGGGGGGGGTCTAGACACTGAAGCTTTCTTT; CDR3: CASSQGGGLDTEAFF
V: TRBV4-1; size: .; J: TRBJ2-5; D: TRBD2; DNA: TGCGCCAGCAGCCAAGACCCTAGCGGGGGAGCTCTAGGGACCCAGTACTTC; CDR3: CASSQDPSGGALGTQYF
V: TRBV28; size: few; J: TRBJ1-1; D: .; DNA: TGTGCCAGCAGTTCGCCAGTGAACACTGAAGCTTTCTTT; CDR3: CASSSPVNTEAFF
V: TRBV11-3; size: .; J: TRBJ2-1; D: TRBD2; DNA: TGTGCCAGCAGCTTAGCTAAGGCTAGCGGGGTTCCTTCCTACAATGAGCAGTTCTTC; CDR3: CASSLAKASGVPSYNEQFF
V: TRBV13; size: few; J: TRBJ1-1; D: .; DNA: TGTGCCAGCAGCCCGATCGGGACTGAAGCTTTCTTT; CDR3: CASSPIGTEAFF
V: TRBV6-5; size: .; J: TRBJ1-2; D: .; DNA: TGTGCCAGCAGTTACGACGGTCAGCCTAACTATGGCTACACCTTC; CDR3: CASSYDGQPNYGYTF
V: TRBV11-2; size: .; J: TRBJ2-5; D: .; DNA: TGTGCCAGCAGCCAGGGGCCGACCCAAGAGACCCAGTACTTC; CDR3: CASSQGPTQETQYF
V: TRBV2; size: .; J: TRBJ1-2; D: TRBD1; DNA: TGTGCCAGCAGGGACAGGGGCCCGCAGGGCTACACCTTC; CDR3: CASRDRGPQGYTF
V: TRBV6-6; size: .; J: TRBJ1-5; D: .; DNA: TGTGCCAGCAGTTACGGGGGGCGCGGGCAGCCCCAGCATTTT; CDR3: CASSYGGRGQPQHF
V: TRBV7-2; size: .; J: TRBJ2-7; D: .; DNA: TGTGCCAGCAGCCCAAGTGGACAAGGGGTCTCCTACGAGCAGTACTTC; CDR3: CASSPSGQGVSYEQYF
V: TRBV2; size: .; J: TRBJ1-1; D: .; DNA: TGTGCCAGCAGTGAGAGTGGGACTGAAGCTTTCTTT; CDR3: CASSESGTEAFF
V: TRBV9; size: .; J: TRBJ2-3; D: TRBD1; DNA: TGTGCCAGCAGCGTAGAAATGGACAGGACATACACAGATACGCAGTATTTT; CDR3: CASSVEMDRTYTDTQYF
V: TRBV4-1; size: few; J: TRBJ1-2; D: .; DNA: TGCGCCAGCAGCCCGCCGGGACCCACTTTAGGAGGCTACACCTTC; CDR3: CASSPPGPTLGGYTF
V: TRBV7-3; size: .; J: TRBJ1-2; D: .; DNA: TGTGCCAGCAGCTTAGAGGCAGCGAACTATGGCTACACCTTC; CDR3: CASSLEAANYGYTF
V: TRBV19; size: .; J: TRBJ2-1; D: TRBD2; DNA: TGTGCCAGTAGTAGCCCGACTAGCGGGCGATCTAATGAGCAGTTCTTC; CDR3: CASSSPTSGRSNEQFF
V: TRBV19; size: .; J: TRBJ1-5; D: TRBD1; DNA: TGTGCCAGTAGTATCAGGGGGGCAGGGTGGAATCAGCCCCAGCATTTT; CDR3: CASSIRGAGWNQPQHF
V: TRBV15; size: once; J: TRBJ2-6; D: .; DNA: TGTGCCACCAGCAGAGTGGTCGTCTCTGGGGCCAACGTCCTGACTTTC; CDR3: CATSRVVVSGANVLTF
V: TRBV19; size: few; J: TRBJ2-7; D: TRBD1; DNA: TGTGCCAGTAGACTTGGACAGGGGTATCCCTACGAGCAGTACTTC; CDR3: CASRLGQGYPYEQYF
V: TRBV4-2; size: .; J: TRBJ1-4; D: .; DNA: TGTGCCAGCAGCCAAGACCCCGGTGATGAAAAACTGTTTTTT; CDR3: CASSQDPGDEKLFF
V: TRBV6-5; size: .; J: TRBJ1-5; D: TRBD1; DNA: TGTGCCAGCAGTCTTAACAGGGGAACCGATCAGCCCCAGCATTTT; CDR3: CASSLNRGTDQPQHF
V: TRBV6-1; size: .; J: TRBJ1-3; D: .; DNA: TGTGCCAGCAGTGAAGGACGGTACTCTGGAAACACCATATATTTT; CDR3: CASSEGRYSGNTIYF
V: TRBV5-1; size: .; J: TRBJ1-2; D: .; DNA: TGCGCCAGCAGCTTGGAGGGGAGGGGAGGCGGCTACACCTTC; CDR3: CASSLEGRGGGYTF
V: TRBV28; size: .; J: TRBJ1-4; D: TRBD1; DNA: TGTGCCAGCAGTTCGGACAGGGGGAATGAAAAACTGTTTTTT; CDR3: CASSSDRGNEKLFF
V: TRBV9; size: .; J: TRBJ2-6; D: TRBD1; DNA: TGTGCCAGCAGCGCAAGACAGGGGGCGCTAGGTGGGGCCAACGTCCTGACTTTC; CDR3: CASSARQGALGGANVLTF
V: TRBV7-9; size: .; J: TRBJ2-4; D: .; DNA: TGTGCCAGCAGCTTCTCTCAGGGTAACATTCAGTACTTC; CDR3: CASSFSQGNIQYF
V: TRBV5-1; size: .; J: TRBJ2-2; D: TRBD1; DNA: TGCGCCAGCAGCTTGGGGACAGGGAGGAACACCGGGGAGCTGTTTTTT; CDR3: CASSLGTGRNTGELFF
V: TRBV5-5; size: once; J: TRBJ1-2; D: .; DNA: TGTGCCAGCAGCCCAACAGGGTTCTCCTACACCTTC; CDR3: CASSPTGFSYTF
V: TRBV6-1; size: .; J: TRBJ1-6; D: .; DNA: TGTGCCAGCAGGGTCCAAAATTCACCCCTCCACTTT; CDR3: CASRVQNSPLHF